Following are 7 T cell receptor beta chains from one sample sequenced in a study of CD8 T cells in ankylosing spondylitis. Findings and caveats of the study: Blood of patients with ankylosing spondylitis appeared to be characterized by a TCR beta motif of 8 or 9 highly homologous variants.

Antigen specificity for these receptors is unknown. Using its own MiXCR run on the 5' RACE reads, TCRdb lists one record per CDR3 protein. Of about 540,000 distinct CDR3 sequences in the sample, roughly 12% were seen once. Sequencing was carried out using blood, either unsorted or a sorted T cell fraction (not recorded which). The receptors here all came from a male donor with ankylosing spondylitis.

This clonotype was counted only a few times. V usage is TRBV20-1 and J usage is TRBJ2-5, with D perhaps given as TRBD1 or TRBD2 (5 bases each). V was clipped by 1 base and J by 3 bases, with 15 bases between them. This CDR3 comprises 15 residues. CDR1 is DFQATT and CDR2 is SNEGSKA in the germline V gene (reference sequence). DNA for the CDR3: TGCAGTGCTAGAGGCCGGGACGCAGACAAAGAGACCCAGTACTTC. This encodes CSARGRDADKETQYF.

This clonotype has just a few counts. The chain uses TRBV11-2 and TRBJ2-7; no reliable D call. Trimming took off 5 bases at V and 2 bases at J, with 7 bases between the two ends. The germline V gene has CDR1 SGHAT and CDR2 FQNNGV. The CDR3 is 12 amino acids. The CDR3 loop reads CASSPDAYEQYF. Written as DNA, the CDR3 is TGTGCCAGCAGCCCTGACGCCTACGAGCAGTACTTC. The whole variable domain, filled in from reference TRBV11-2 and TRBJ2-7, reads EAGVAQSPRYKIIEKRQSVAFWCNPISGHATLYWYQQILGQGPKLLIQFQNNGVVDDSQLPKDRFSAERLKGVDSTLKIQPAKLEDSAVYLCASSPDAYEQYFGPGTRLTVT.

There are a few counts of this clonotype. The V and J genes are TRBV20-1 and TRBJ2-7, with 8 bases aligning to TRBD1. The CDR3 covers 14 residues. J gave up 2 bases and V 3 bases, and 6 bases lay outside the gene matches. From germline, CDR1 is DFQATT and CDR2 SNEGSKA (reference sequence). CDR3: CSASRDRGTYEQYV. Written as DNA, the CDR3 is TGCAGTGCTAGCAGAGACAGGGGAACCTACGAGCAGTACGTC.

At least ten counts were recorded for this clonotype. For the CDR3, the DNA is TGTGCGGCCCCGGGATCTGAGCAGTACTTC. Protein: CAAPGSEQYF. The chain uses TRBV10-3 and TRBJ2-7; tentative D call: TRBD2 (5 bases). The CDR3 is 10 residues long. Germline CDR1 reads ENHRY; CDR2 reads SYGVKD.

The chain has TRBV30 and TRBJ2-5, with 8 bases matching TRBD1. Germline trimming cut 7 bases from V and 6 bases from J; bases unmatched to any gene: 7. Per the germline V gene, CDR1 is GTSNPN and CDR2 is SVGIG (reference sequence). The CDR3 totals 12 residues. The CDR3 sequence: CAFQGAGKTQYF. CDR3 nucleotide sequence: TGTGCCTTCCAGGGGGCGGGTAAGACCCAGTACTTC.

This clonotype was observed at least ten times. This may be a read error, as it is one base from a much larger clone. The CDR3 spells CASSLEDSPLHF. In nucleotides, the CDR3 is TGCGCCAGCAGCTTGGAGGATTCACCCCTCCACTTT. V is TRBV5-1 and J is TRBJ1-6; no firm D call. Germline V gene lookup returns CDR1 SGHRS and CDR2 YFSETQ. The length of the CDR3 is 12 residues. The V end was cut by 0 bases, the J end by 8 bases, with 3 bases between.

Points on this clonotype: A junction end diverges from the germline sequence, so it may reflect a read error. The chain combines TRBV20-1 with TRBJ2-1; no definite D call. Germline V lookup: CDR1 DFQATT, CDR2 SNEGSKA (reference sequence). CDR3 size: 9 residues. The chain's CDR3 is CSAINSPVF. The DNA for the CDR3 is TGCAGTGCTATCAACAGTCCCGTCTTC.